This T cell receptor (beta chain) was identified during a study of OX40 agonist ivuxolimab in advanced cancers. Of note for this clone: Its antigen is unknown.

This table comes from immunoSEQ multiplex PCR, and its TCRdb copy is limited to in-frame clones, with some not included. The sample records 53,000 or so clones, 70% to 90% being singletons. V lost 8 bases and J lost 5, with 7 bases in between. CDR1 is SQVTM and CDR2 is ANQGSEA in the germline V gene. The length of the CDR3 is 10 residues. Study-wide findings and caveats: On average, CD8+ T cells had more expanded clones than CD4+.

The sampling schedule covered blood at baseline, cycle 4 day 1, and cycle 7 day 1. The V call is TRBV29-1, the J call TRBJ2-1, with D uncertain. This TCR came from an adult with an advanced solid tumor such as melanoma, head and neck, liver or kidney cancer. This specimen was CD4+ or CD8+ T cells sorted from blood, taken in a trial of the OX40 agonist ivuxolimab. CDR3 residues: CSSFDNEQFF. As DNA, the CDR3 is TGCAGCTCCTTTGACAATGAGCAGTTCTTC.